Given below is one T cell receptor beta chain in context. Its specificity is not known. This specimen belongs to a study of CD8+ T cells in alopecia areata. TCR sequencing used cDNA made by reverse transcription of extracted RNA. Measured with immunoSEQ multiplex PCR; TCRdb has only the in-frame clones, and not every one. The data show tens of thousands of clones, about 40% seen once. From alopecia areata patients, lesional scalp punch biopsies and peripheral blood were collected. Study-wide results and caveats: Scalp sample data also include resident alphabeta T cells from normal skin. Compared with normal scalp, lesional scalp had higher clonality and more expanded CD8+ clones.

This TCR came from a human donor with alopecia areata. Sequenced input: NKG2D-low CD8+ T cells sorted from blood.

CDR3 sequence reads: CASSLGGQVTDTQYF. CDR3 nucleotides: TGTGCCAGCAGCTTAGGGGGACAGGTGACAGATACGCAGTATTTT. The chain carries TRBV7-2 and TRBJ2-3, with 8 bases that match TRBD1. This CDR3 region has 15 residues. Trimming took 1 base from V and 3 from J; bases not matched to a gene: 3. Germline V CDR1 and CDR2: SGHTA, FQGNSA.